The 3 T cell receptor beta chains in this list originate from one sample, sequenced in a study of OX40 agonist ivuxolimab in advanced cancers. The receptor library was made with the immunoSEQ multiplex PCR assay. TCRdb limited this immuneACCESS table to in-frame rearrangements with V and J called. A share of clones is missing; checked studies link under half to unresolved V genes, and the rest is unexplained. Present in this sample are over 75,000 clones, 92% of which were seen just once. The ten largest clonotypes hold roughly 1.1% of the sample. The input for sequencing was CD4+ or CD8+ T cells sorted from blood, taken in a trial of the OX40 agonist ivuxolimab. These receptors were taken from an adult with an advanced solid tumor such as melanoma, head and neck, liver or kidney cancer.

CDR3 nucleotide sequence: TGCGCCAGCAGCTTGTTTCGGGGGTCAGATACGCAGTATTTT. This translates into CASSLFRGSDTQYF. This chain connects TRBV5-1 to TRBJ2-3; D is possibly TRBD2 (6 bases). The CDR3 loop spans 14 amino acids. Trimming cost V 1 base and J 4 bases, with 10 bases left between them. From germline, CDR1 is SGHRS and CDR2 YFSETQ.

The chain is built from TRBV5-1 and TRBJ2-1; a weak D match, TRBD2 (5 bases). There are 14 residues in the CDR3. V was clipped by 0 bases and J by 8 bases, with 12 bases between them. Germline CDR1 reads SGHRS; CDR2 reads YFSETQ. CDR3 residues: CASSLGGPNDEQFF. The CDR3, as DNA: TGCGCCAGCAGCTTGGGCGGGCCGAACGATGAGCAGTTCTTC.

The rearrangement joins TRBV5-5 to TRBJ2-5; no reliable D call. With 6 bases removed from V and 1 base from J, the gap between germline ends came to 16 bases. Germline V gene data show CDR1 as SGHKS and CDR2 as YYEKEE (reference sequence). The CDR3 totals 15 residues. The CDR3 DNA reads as TGTGCCAGCACCAGAACTCTCCGGGTCCAAGAGACCCAGTACTTC. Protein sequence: CASTRTLRVQETQYF.